This T cell receptor (beta chain) appears in the sequencing data of a study of Graves' ophthalmopathy and Graves' hyperthyroidism (dated by TCRdb to the late 2010s). Concerning the study at large: Peripheral blood was collected at initial diagnosis, before any treatment. TCR beta repertoire signatures were used to distinguish Graves' ophthalmopathy from Graves' hyperthyroidism and to predict progression to ophthalmopathy. In total, some 140 blood samples were TCR-sequenced: approximately 42 ophthalmopathy, 75 hyperthyroidism and some 17 hyperthyroidism-to-ophthalmopathy patients. To explore V-J signatures distinguishing ophthalmopathy from hyperthyroidism, a discovery set of under 110 patients (more than 40 ophthalmopathy, 57 stable hyperthyroidism) was enrolled. An independent validation cohort comprised around 20 hyperthyroidism patients and 15 to 17 patients who later progressed from hyperthyroidism to ophthalmopathy. In five or six hyperthyroidism patients, T-cell repertoires of thyroid tissue and blood were compared. After sampling, hyperthyroidism patients received methimazole starting at 30 mg daily, and ophthalmopathy patients received high-dose intravenous methylprednisolone.

Ophthalmopathy patients were characterized by moderately to severely active disease, a Clinical Activity Score of at least 3, a NOSPECS grade of at least 4, and a disease duration under 3 months. Patients were excluded if they had other autoimmune diseases, uncontrolled infections, pregnancy or lactation. Clinical symptoms, serum thyroxine, TRAb, thyroid ultrasound and orbital computed tomography were used for diagnosis. PBMCs were isolated from around 10 ml of fresh peripheral blood by Ficoll-Paque density gradient centrifugation. Total RNA was extracted using Trizol reagent, and RNA quality was checked on an Agilent 2100 Bioanalyzer. The study at large found these results: No statistical method was used to set the sample size in advance, and the investigators knew which group each participant was assigned to. In validation, the model predicted ophthalmopathy progression with about 64% sensitivity and 72.22% specificity; 12 predicted patients were CT-confirmed with GO in a median of around 6 months. Most expanded thyroid clonotypes with a frequency above 0.001 also appeared in blood, which suggests that blood repertoires may reflect the immune response in the thyroid. In cross-validation, the 13-signature model distinguished ophthalmopathy from stable hyperthyroidism with about 89% sensitivity and roughly 81% specificity, while in the test set the corresponding values were about 79% and 69%.

For repertoire sequencing, TCR beta CDR3 regions were amplified from RNA transcripts. HTBI primers and the Qiagen OneStep RT-PCR kit were used in a first-round RT-PCR, which was followed by a second-round multiplex PCR, size selection and purification. Libraries were sequenced paired-end with 100 bp reads on an Illumina HiSeq2000. Processing in the source paper ran as follows. SOAPnuke was used to process the reads, removing any read that contained adapters or uncalled bases, had a mean Phred below 15, or lacked an exact match to the constant primer or identifier. COPE v1.2.5 was used to merge the high-quality paired reads. Unique nucleotide sequences were defined as clonotypes and aligned to IMGT TRB V, D and J references using MiTCR v1.1. Only V-J combinations with frequency above 0.0001 were analysed, covering 99% to 99.2% of repertoires. For each V-J combination, a TCR clonal expansion and chaos score was defined as F50 clonal expansion divided by the chaos observed in the TCRdist matrix. Welch's t-statistics and random forest were used to narrow the features down to 13 V-J combinations, which were then fed into a naive Bayes classifier. Thyroid-blood repertoire similarity was quantified with the Morisita-Horn index. TCRdb reran the public reads through fastp at Q25 and MiXCR, keeping productive beta chains. Rows matching on CDR3 protein sequence are summarized as one entry with the most common DNA and genes. V and J calls and clone size were set by TCRdb, not the authors. The sample records more than 550,000 distinct CDR3 sequences, just over 40% of which are singletons. 3% to 3.5% of the sample goes to the ten largest clones.

About this clonotype: What antigen it recognizes has not been identified. Base qualities are missing; no much larger clone stands one base away.

From cysteine to phenylalanine, the CDR3 is 15 amino acids long. Only CDR3 DNA is held: 45 bases, read in frame from base 1. CDR1 and CDR2, per the germline V gene, are KGHDR and SFDVKD. The germline ends are 12 bases apart after V is trimmed by 7 bases and J by 0 bases. The sequence links TRBV24-1 to TRBJ1-5; the D segment cannot be called with confidence. The origin of this receptor is an adult man with Graves' ophthalmopathy. The source material was peripheral blood. In nucleotide form, the sequence is TGTGCCACCAGCTTGGGTGGGAGTAGCAATCAGCCCCAGCATTTT. The translation is CATSLGGSSNQPQHF.